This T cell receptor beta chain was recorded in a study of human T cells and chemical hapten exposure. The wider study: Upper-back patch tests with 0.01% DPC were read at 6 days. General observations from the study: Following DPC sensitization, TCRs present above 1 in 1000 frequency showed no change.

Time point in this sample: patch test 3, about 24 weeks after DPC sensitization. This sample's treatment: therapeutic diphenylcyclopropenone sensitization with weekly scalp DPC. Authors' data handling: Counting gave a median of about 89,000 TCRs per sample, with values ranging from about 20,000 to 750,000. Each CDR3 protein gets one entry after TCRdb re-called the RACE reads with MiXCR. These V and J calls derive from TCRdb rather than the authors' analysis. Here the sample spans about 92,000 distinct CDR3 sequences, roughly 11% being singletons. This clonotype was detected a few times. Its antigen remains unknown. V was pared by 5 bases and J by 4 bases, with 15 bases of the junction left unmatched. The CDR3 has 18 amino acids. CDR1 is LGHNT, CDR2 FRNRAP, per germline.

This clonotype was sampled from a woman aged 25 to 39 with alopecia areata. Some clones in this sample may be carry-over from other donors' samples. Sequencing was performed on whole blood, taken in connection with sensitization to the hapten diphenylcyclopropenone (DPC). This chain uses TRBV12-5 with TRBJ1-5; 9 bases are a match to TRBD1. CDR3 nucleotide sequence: TGTGCTAGTGGTGGGGACAGGGAAAAGGAGCGGTATAATCAGCCCCAGCATTTT. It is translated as CASGGDREKERYNQPQHF. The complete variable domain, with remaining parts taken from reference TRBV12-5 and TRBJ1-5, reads DARVTQTPRHKVTEMGQEVTMRCQPILGHNTVFWYRQTMMQGLELLAYFRNRAPLDDSGMPKDRFSAEMPDATLATLKIQPSEPRDSAVYFCASGGDREKERYNQPQHFGDGTRLSIL.